This entry lists 6 T cell receptor beta chains sequenced from one sample in a study of blood T cell repertoires in COVID-19. Libraries were prepared by immunoSEQ multiplex PCR; TCRdb keeps only in-frame clonotypes and omits some of them. The data show a few hundred thousand clones, around 84% seen once. The sample comprised PBMCs or T cells enriched from blood (not recorded which). These receptors originate from a young man with acute COVID-19.

The chain links TRBV30 to TRBJ1-1; 7 positions match TRBD1. Trimming at V came to 3 bases and at J to 4 bases, leaving 5 bases not matched to a gene. CDR1 GTSNPN and CDR2 SVGIG come from the germline V gene (reference sequence). CDR3 length equals 13 residues. This CDR3 is CAWSQGVSTEAFF. The CDR3 DNA follows: TGTGCCTGGAGCCAGGGGGTAAGCACTGAAGCTTTCTTT.

This chain links TRBV24-1 with TRBJ2-5; D not resolved. With 4 bases removed from V and 5 bases from J, the gap between germline ends came to 13 bases. The CDR3 sequence is 14 residues long. Germline V gene data show CDR1 as KGHDR and CDR2 as SFDVKD. The CDR3 DNA sequence: TGTGCCACCAGTGACTCTCGAGCGAGTGAGACCCAGTACTTC. Translation: CATSDSRASETQYF.

The V gene is TRBV7-9, the J gene TRBJ1-3; D gene unclear. Germline V lookup: CDR1 SEHNR, CDR2 FQNEAQ (reference sequence). The CDR3 sequence is 15 residues long. V gave up 2 bases and J gave up 7 bases, with 15 bases separating them. The CDR3 bases are TGTGCCAGCAGCTTAACCGCGACGGGAGGGAACACCATATATTTT. This gives the protein CASSLTATGGNTIYF.

This chain joins TRBV28 and TRBJ1-5, with 7 bases that match TRBD1. Germline lookup yields CDR1 MDHEN and CDR2 SYDVKM. V shed 5 bases and J 1 base; nucleotides not matched to a gene: 5. The CDR3 consists of 15 residues. The CDR3 DNA follows: TGTGCCAGCAGTCCACCGACAGGGAGCAATCAGCCCCAGCATTTT. Translation: CASSPPTGSNQPQHF. The full variable domain, completed using reference TRBV28 and TRBJ1-5, is DVKVTQSSRYLVKRTGEKVFLECVQDMDHENMFWYRQDPGLGLRLIYFSYDVKMKEKGDIPEGYSVSREKKERFSLILESASTNQTSMYLCASSPPTGSNQPQHFGDGTRLSIL.

The V and J genes are TRBV30 and TRBJ2-1; D perhaps matches TRBD2 (5 bases). The CDR3 contains 11 residues. Looked up from germline, CDR1 is GTSNPN and CDR2 is SVGIG (reference sequence). Between the trimmed V and J ends, which lost 1 base and 7 bases, there was a span of 5 bases. The CDR3 loop is CAWSAGNEQFF. The CDR3 region has the DNA TGTGCCTGGAGTGCGGGGAATGAGCAGTTCTTC.

The chain joins TRBV10-3 to TRBJ2-5; weak D call: TRBD2 (6 bases). V was cut by 0 bases and J by 2 bases, with 13 bases left in between. CDR3 length: 16 residues. Germline CDR1 and CDR2: ENHRY and SYGVKD. CDR3 residues: CAISESLGLAQETQYF. The CDR3 region has the DNA TGTGCCATCAGTGAGTCGCTCGGCCTAGCGCAAGAGACCCAGTACTTC.